This T cell receptor beta chain emerged from a study of vaccination and CD4 T cells after COVID-19 (dated 2022 in TCRdb). Broadly, across the study: Every convalescent patient had a positive nasal swab PCR test for SARS-CoV-2, with mild disease in roughly 10 patients and severe disease in one. Overlapping spike peptide pools from SARS-CoV-2 and from the common cold coronaviruses HCoV-NL63, HCoV-OC43 and HCoV-229E were used as culture stimuli. Post-vaccine blood samples were taken a median of roughly 75 days after the second vaccine dose, with a range of roughly 13 to 250 days. Control cultures used a CEFX viral epitope pool as positive control, an HIV-1 Nef peptide pool as negative control, or no peptide. Participants got two doses of the Pfizer-BioNTech BNT162b2 vaccine (n=8) or two doses of the Moderna mRNA-1273 vaccine (n=2). Post-COVID blood samples from convalescent patients were collected a median of roughly 100 days after diagnosis, with a range of roughly 35 to 161 days. In over 8 COVID-19 convalescent patients and 4 infection-naive healthy vaccine recipients, researchers compared the spike-specific CD4+ TCR repertoire from before mRNA vaccination with the repertoire from after. The convalescent cohort included six males and four females, with two Hispanic individuals, seven Caucasians, two Asians and one multiracial person. Broader findings and caveats from the paper: An increase in the median number of SARS-CoV-2-reactive clonotypes from roughly 20 after infection to 38 after vaccination was observed, but the change was not found to be significant. In convalescent patients, a median about 86% of post-vaccine SARS-CoV-2-reactive clones were detected only after vaccination, and vaccine-specific priming was suggested by this finding. Only a relatively small number of convalescent patients were included in the study, and early timepoints following natural infection were not analyzed. In convalescent patients, nearly all vaccine-specific clones (304 of 307) were found to be mono-reactive for SARS-CoV-2 spike rather than cross-reactive with common cold coronaviruses.

Details on this clonotype: Its cognate antigen has yet to be identified. Qualities for individual bases were not recorded, and no much larger clone is one base off.

V loses 0 bases of germline sequence and J loses 1 base, and the interval between the two ends is 7 bases. In the germline V gene, CDR1 corresponds to SGHTA and CDR2 to FQGNSA. The CDR3 has 15 amino acids, counting the end cysteine and phenylalanine. The only DNA kept is the CDR3, 45 bases in frame from the first base. What this sample's treatment or condition label stands for: approximately 11-day PBMC culture with coronavirus spike peptide pools or control peptides (ViraFEST assay). The study used the ViraFEST assay, which expanded antigen-specific T cells with peptide pools and then identified expanded clonotypes by TCR sequencing. The convalescent patients' positive SARS-CoV-2 PCR tests fell between March and December 2020, which was before the Alpha, Beta and Delta variants emerged in the United States. Under 2.5 million PBMCs per well were cultured in IMDM with approximately 4.9% human AB serum and 8 to 10 IU/ml IL-2, plus 10 ug/ml peptide pools. On days 3 and 7, half of the culture medium was replaced with fresh IL-2-containing medium. CD4+ T cells were isolated after 10 days of culture through negative selection using the EasySep CD4+ T cell isolation kit. Ficoll-Paque Plus gradient centrifugation was used to isolate PBMCs from whole blood, and the isolated PBMCs were then either used fresh or cryopreserved at -140C. Triplicate wells were generally used for each culture condition.

The library came from PCR. DNA from cultured CD4+ T cells underwent TCR sequencing with the Oncomine TCR Beta short-read assay at the Johns Hopkins FTIC core. The QIAamp micro DNA kit was used to extract genomic DNA from the cultured CD4+ T cells. Oncomine TCR Beta libraries from cultured CD4+ T cells were pooled using unique dual indexes and sequenced on an Illumina iSeq 100. On the study's bioinformatics: Non-productive sequences were removed, and CDR3s that did not start with C, did not end with F or W, or were shorter than 7 amino acids were discarded. The MANAFEST web application identified antigen-specific clonotypes by comparing peptide-stimulated wells against reference wells and other culture wells. An FDR below 0.05, an odds ratio above 5, and a productive frequency above 0.1% in at least two of three replicate wells were required for clones to be considered positive. Cross-reactive clonotypes were defined as significantly expanded in both SARS-CoV-2 spike wells and at least one common cold coronavirus spike condition. Similarity between CDR3 sequences was evaluated in R version 3.6.1 using Levenshtein distances (stringdist) and unrooted phylogenetic trees (ape). TCRdb ran its own pipeline on the public reads, namely fastp trimming at Q25 and MiXCR clone calling, and kept in-frame beta chains. A single entry per CDR3 protein holds the most common genes and DNA from its merged rows. V and J calls and clone size were set by TCRdb, not the authors. The sample records 21,000 or so distinct CDR3 sequences, under 80% of which are singletons. The ten largest clonotypes hold 8.5% to 10% of the sample.

The V gene is TRBV7-2 and the J gene is TRBJ1-5; possibly the D gene is TRBD1, per 5 matching bases. What was sequenced was CD4+ T cells from blood, cultured in vitro. This TCR was sampled from a human donor who had recovered from COVID-19. The CDR3 region reads CASSLARESNQPQHF. The DNA sequence reads TGTGCCAGCAGCTTAGCCAGGGAAAGCAATCAGCCCCAGCATTTT.